The 23 T cell receptor beta chains below come from one sample, sequenced in a study of CD8+CD57+ T cells in acquired aplastic anemia. Genomic DNA, serving as template, underwent TCR beta VDJ and CDR3 profiling. TCRdb reprocessed the reads via MiXCR and lists one record per CDR3 protein. Among just over 450,000 distinct CDR3 sequences, around 33% were seen once, and the ten largest hold roughly 0.89%. The patients chosen for sequencing had shown expansion of CD8+CD57+ cells (detected by flow cytometry). The material sequenced was sorted CD4+, CD8+, or CD8+CD57+ T cells (not recorded which) from PBMCs. These receptors were obtained from a human donor with aplastic anemia.

As regards this clonotype: A much more abundant neighbour one base away suggests this may be a read error. In nucleotides, the CDR3 is TGTGCCAGCAGCCCAACAGGGGTTAGAAATTCACCCCCCCACTTT. It codes for CASSPTGVRNSPPHF. This chain links TRBV7-8 with TRBJ1-6, with 7 bases that match TRBD1. Germline lookup yields CDR1 SGHVS and CDR2 FQNEAQ. The CDR3 sequence is 15 residues long.

The chain uses TRBV20-1 and TRBJ1-5, with 7 bases matching TRBD1. The V segment lost 5 bases and the J segment 4 bases; nucleotides outside the gene matches: 14. The CDR3 covers 16 residues. The germline gives CDR1 DFQATT, CDR2 SNEGSKA (reference sequence). The CDR3 sequence is CSASSTGILLNQPQHF. The CDR3 DNA follows: TGCAGTGCTTCTTCGACAGGGATCCTACTTAATCAGCCCCAGCATTTT.

The rearrangement joins TRBV24-1 to TRBJ1-2, with 9 bases aligning to TRBD1. Losses at the gene ends were 3 bases for V and 7 bases for J; bases not matched to a gene: 5. The length of the CDR3 is 14 residues. Germline CDR1 KGHDR, CDR2 SFDVKD. The CDR3 region has the DNA TGTGCCACCAGTGATGCGGGACAGGGACCTGGCTACACCTTC. Residues: CATSDAGQGPGYTF.

This chain links TRBV20-1 with TRBJ1-1, with D perhaps TRBD1 (5 bases). Germline lookup yields CDR1 DFQATT and CDR2 SNEGSKA (reference sequence). V dropped 3 bases and J dropped 1 base, with 12 bases sitting between them. There are 14 residues in the CDR3. In DNA form, the CDR3 reads TGCAGTGCTAGTTTGGGGGGAGGGAACACTGAAGCTTTCTTT. It encodes CSASLGGGNTEAFF.

This clonotype was counted a few times. V and J are TRBV29-1 and TRBJ1-3, with TRBD1 as a possible D gene (6 bases). Trimming removed 4 bases from V and 0 bases from J, with 10 bases in between. The CDR3 has 14 residues. Germline CDR1 SQVTM, CDR2 ANQGSEA. The CDR3 coding sequence is TGCAGCGTTGCTGGACAGACCTCTGGAAACACCATATATTTT. Amino acid sequence: CSVAGQTSGNTIYF.

This clonotype showed up many times. This chain uses TRBV29-1 with TRBJ2-7; D is unresolved. The CDR3 extends over 11 amino acids. Deletions cut 4 bases from V and 1 base from J, with 5 bases between. Per the germline V gene, CDR1 is SQVTM and CDR2 is ANQGSEA. The CDR3, as DNA: TGCAGCGTTGTCTTTTCCTACGAGCAGTACTTC. It encodes CSVVFSYEQYF.

This clonotype was seen ten or more times. The chain has TRBV4-3 and TRBJ2-7, with D possibly matching TRBD1 (5 bases). Germline V gene lookup returns CDR1 LGHNA and CDR2 YSLEER. V shed 1 base and J shed 5 bases, with 9 bases lying between them. There are 13 residues in the CDR3. The DNA of the CDR3 is TGCGCCAGCAGCCAAGTTCAGGGAAACGAGCAGTACTTC. Translation: CASSQVQGNEQYF.

This clonotype was recorded many times. The V gene is TRBV2, the J gene TRBJ1-2; 9 bases match TRBD1. CDR1 and CDR2 (germline): SNHLY, FYNNEI. This CDR3 has 18 residues. Losses at the gene ends were 0 bases for V and 8 bases for J; bases not matched to a gene: 16. The CDR3 DNA reads as TGTGCCAGCAGTGAAGCTTACTTACCGGCGGGACAGGGCTGGGGCTACACCTTC. Its translation: CASSEAYLPAGQGWGYTF.

The V gene is TRBV24-1, the J gene TRBJ1-4, with TRBD1 as a possible D gene (6 bases). Germline CDR1 and CDR2: KGHDR and SFDVKD. This CDR3 contains 16 residues. Trimming took off 3 bases at V and 0 bases at J, with 10 bases between the two ends. The CDR3 DNA reads as TGTGCCACCAGTGATCCAGGGGATGCAACTAATGAAAAACTGTTTTTT. This translates into CATSDPGDATNEKLFF.

This clonotype was recorded a few times. V and J are TRBV15 and TRBJ1-2; TRBD1 agrees at 9 bases. This CDR3 comprises 14 residues. The germline V gene has CDR1 LNHNV and CDR2 YYDKDF (reference sequence). Germline trimming cut 0 bases from V and 8 bases from J; bases unmatched to any gene: 4. CDR3: CATSRDGQGKGYTF. As DNA, the CDR3 is TGTGCCACCAGCAGAGACGGACAGGGGAAAGGCTACACCTTC.

This clonotype has a count of ten or more. The J gene is TRBJ2-7, the V gene TRBV7-9, with D perhaps matching TRBD1 (6 bases). CDR1 is SEHNR, CDR2 FQNEAQ, per germline (reference sequence). The CDR3 covers 15 residues. V was shortened by 5 bases and J by 1 base, with 15 bases between the two germline ends. The CDR3 sequence is CASSPPTGRSYEQYF. The CDR3, as DNA: TGTGCCAGCAGCCCCCCGACAGGCCGATCCTACGAGCAGTACTTC.

This clonotype was detected only once. The rearrangement links TRBV7-2 to TRBJ1-6, with TRBD1 identical over 7 bases. The CDR3 covers 15 residues. The germline V gene encodes CDR1 SGHTA and CDR2 FQGNSA. Trimming cost V 5 bases and J 10 bases; bases outside gene matches: 11. The CDR3 loop is CASSQRTGGQSPLHF. CDR3 DNA: TGTGCCAGCAGCCAAAGGACAGGCGGTCAATCACCCCTCCACTTT.

This sequence joins TRBV7-9 and TRBJ1-1; weak D call: TRBD1 (6 bases). Trimming removed 8 bases at V and 5 bases at J, with 18 bases between. CDR3 length: 14 amino acids. Looked up from germline, CDR1 is SEHNR and CDR2 is FQNEAQ (reference sequence). Here the CDR3 reads CASGKDRIGTEAFF. The DNA of the CDR3 is TGTGCCAGCGGCAAAGACAGGATCGGAACTGAAGCTTTCTTT.

This clonotype was detected only once. The chain uses TRBV20-1 and TRBJ2-7; 7 bases line up with TRBD1. The CDR3 runs to 13 residues. Trimming took 3 bases from V and 4 from J; bases not matched to a gene: 6. Germline V gene data show CDR1 as DFQATT and CDR2 as SNEGSKA (reference sequence). This CDR3 reads CSARGQRAYEQYF. The CDR3 DNA sequence: TGCAGTGCTAGGGGACAGAGGGCTTACGAGCAGTACTTC.

As to this clonotype: One end of the junction varies from germline; a read error may be responsible. The chain uses TRBV6-1 and TRBJ1-2, with D hard to call. The CDR3 spans 15 residues. Germline assignment: CDR1 MNHNS and CDR2 SASEGT. The CDR3 DNA reads TGTGCCTGCAGTGCTCCCCTTCGGCCTAACTATGGCTACACCTTC. It encodes CACSAPLRPNYGYTF.

Of note for this clonotype: A junction boundary mismatches the germline segment, possibly from a read error. This sequence joins TRBV7-9 and TRBJ2-3; TRBD1 is a possible D gene (5 bases). The CDR3 has 9 residues. CDR1 SEHNR and CDR2 FQNEAQ come from the germline V gene (reference sequence). CDR3 nucleotides: TGTGCCAGCAGCCGGCCCCAGGGTTTT. This translates into CASSRPQGF.

V usage is TRBV25-1 and J usage is TRBJ2-3; 7 bases fit TRBD2. The CDR3 spans 13 residues. The germline CDR1 and CDR2 sequences are MGHDK and SYGVNS. J gave up 7 bases and V 6 bases, and 7 bases lay outside the gene matches. CDR3 amino acids: CASRASGVNTQYF. The CDR3 nucleotides are TGTGCCAGCAGGGCTAGCGGAGTGAATACGCAGTATTTT.

There are a few counts of this clonotype. This chain uses TRBV24-1 with TRBJ2-7; 9 nucleotides match TRBD1. The CDR3 is 15 residues long. Trimming removed 2 bases from V and 5 bases from J; junction bases left unmatched: 6. Germline values: CDR1 KGHDR, CDR2 SFDVKD. CDR3: CATSDSGTGFHEQYF. The CDR3 DNA is TGTGCCACCAGTGATTCGGGGACAGGGTTCCACGAGCAGTACTTC.

This clonotype came up many times. This CDR3 reads CAISDPIGAWEQYF. The CDR3, as DNA: TGTGCCATCAGTGACCCTATTGGGGCTTGGGAGCAGTACTTC. The chain recombines TRBV10-3 with TRBJ2-7; D is perhaps TRBD1 (5 bases). This CDR3 comprises 14 residues. The germline V gene encodes CDR1 ENHRY and CDR2 SYGVKD. V was clipped by 3 bases and J by 7 bases, with 16 bases between them.

The chain uses TRBV4-1 and TRBJ1-4; 8 bases are shared with TRBD1. The CDR3 totals 17 residues. V gave up 0 bases and J gave up 2 bases; unmatched junction bases: 5. The germline gives CDR1 MGHRA, CDR2 YSYEKL. In nucleotides, the CDR3 is TGCGCCAGCAGCCAAGACAGGGGGCGCAGCACTAATGAAAAACTGTTTTTT. It is translated as CASSQDRGRSTNEKLFF.

This clonotype was found many times. V and J are TRBV7-6 and TRBJ2-3, with unresolved D. With 3 bases removed from V and 2 bases from J, the gap between germline ends came to 6 bases. CDR1 and CDR2 from the germline V gene are SGHVS and FNYEAQ. The CDR3 length is 13 residues. The CDR3 DNA sequence: TGTGCCAGCAGCTTGGGCTACACAGATACGCAGTATTTT. The encoded protein is CASSLGYTDTQYF.

Regarding this clonotype: At one boundary the junction diverges from the germline segment, which might be a read error. The CDR3 region is CASSYKGGTEAFF. CDR3 coding DNA: TGTGCCAGCAGTTACAAGGGGGGGACTGAAGCTTTCTTT. The J gene is TRBJ1-1, the V gene TRBV10-3; D is perhaps TRBD1 (6 bases). Per germline, CDR1 ENHRY and CDR2 SYGVKD. This CDR3 has 13 amino acids.

The J gene is TRBJ1-2, the V gene TRBV19; the D is unclear. Trimming pared 8 bases from V and 4 bases from J, leaving 11 bases between. The CDR3 loop spans 12 amino acids. Germline CDR1 and CDR2: LNHDA and SQIVND (reference sequence). CDR3 sequence reads: CASGQSAYGYTF. CDR3 nucleotide sequence: TGTGCCAGTGGGCAGTCCGCCTATGGCTACACCTTC.